The T cell receptor (beta chain) described here comes from a study of regulatory T cells in long-lasting Graves disease. Overall study context: Over 5 years of antithyroid drugs with positive TSH receptor antibodies was taken to mean persistent Graves' disease. Study-wide findings and caveats: Compared with new cases, persistent Graves' patients showed reduced TCR diversity. Persistent patients shared more public clonotypes (under 3,000) than newly diagnosed patients (about 1,000).

TCR beta libraries were built with iRepertoire HTBI primers and Arm-PCR of CDR3 regions. Each CDR3 protein gets one entry after TCRdb re-called the multiplex PCR reads with MiXCR. Of about 290,000 distinct CDR3 sequences in the sample, 22% are singletons; the top ten hold roughly three fifths. Time point: persistent/refractory GD, antithyroid drugs over 5 years with positive TRAb. From PBMCs, RNA was extracted and then used to make the TCR library. This clonotype was counted many times. The target antigen is unknown. The source material was peripheral blood mononuclear cells (PBMCs), sampled when the disease was refractory, from a patient treated with antithyroid drugs. This sequence was found in a female donor with Graves disease.

CDR3 DNA sequence: TGTGCCAGCAGCTTAGAAGGTCTGGGTAATCAGCCCCAGCATTTT. Protein product: CASSLEGLGNQPQHF. The chain carries TRBV28 and TRBJ1-5; no firm D call. The V gene lost 6 bases and the J gene lost 4 bases, with 16 bases spanning the gap. The CDR3 length is 15 residues. Germline-derived CDR1 and CDR2 are MDHEN and SYDVKM.